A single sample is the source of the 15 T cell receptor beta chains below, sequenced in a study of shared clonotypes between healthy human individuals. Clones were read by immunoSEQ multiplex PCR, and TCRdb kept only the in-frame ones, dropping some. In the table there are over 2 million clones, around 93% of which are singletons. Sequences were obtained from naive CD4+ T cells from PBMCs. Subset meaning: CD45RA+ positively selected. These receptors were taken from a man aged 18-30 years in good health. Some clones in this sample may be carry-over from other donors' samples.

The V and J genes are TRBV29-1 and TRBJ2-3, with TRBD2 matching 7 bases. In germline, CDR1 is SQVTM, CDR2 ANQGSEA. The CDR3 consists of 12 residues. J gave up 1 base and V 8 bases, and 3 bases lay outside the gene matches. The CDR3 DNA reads TGCAGCATAACTAGCGGCACAGATACGCAGTATTTT. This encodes CSITSGTDTQYF.

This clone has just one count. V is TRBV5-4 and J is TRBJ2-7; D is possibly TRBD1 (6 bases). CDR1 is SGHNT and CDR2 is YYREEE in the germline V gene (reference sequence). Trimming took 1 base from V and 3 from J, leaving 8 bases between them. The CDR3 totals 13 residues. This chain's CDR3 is CASSLQGNYEQYF. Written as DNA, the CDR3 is TGTGCCAGCAGCTTGCAGGGGAACTACGAGCAGTACTTC.

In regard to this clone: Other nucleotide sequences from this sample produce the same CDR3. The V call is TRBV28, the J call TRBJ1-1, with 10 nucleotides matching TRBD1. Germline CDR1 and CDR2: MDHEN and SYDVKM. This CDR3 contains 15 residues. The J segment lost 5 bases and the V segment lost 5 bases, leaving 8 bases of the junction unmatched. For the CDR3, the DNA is TGTGCCAGCAGTACTAGGGACAGGGGCCGGACTGAAGCTTTCTTT. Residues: CASSTRDRGRTEAFF.

CDR3 DNA: TGCGCCAGCAGCTTCGGACAGGGGGTCGAGACCCAGTACTTC. Its protein product is CASSFGQGVETQYF. J is TRBJ2-5 and V is TRBV5-1; 10 positions agree with TRBD1. The germline CDR1 and CDR2 sequences are SGHRS and YFSETQ. The CDR3 covers 14 residues. The trim removed 2 bases at V and 5 bases at J, leaving 3 bases unmatched.

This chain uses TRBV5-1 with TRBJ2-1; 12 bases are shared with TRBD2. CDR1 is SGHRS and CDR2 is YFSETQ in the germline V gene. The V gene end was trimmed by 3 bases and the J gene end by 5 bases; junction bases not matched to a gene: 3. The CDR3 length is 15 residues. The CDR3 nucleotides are TGCGCCAGCAGCTGGCTAGCGGGAGGGGACAATGAGCAGTTCTTC. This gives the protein CASSWLAGGDNEQFF.

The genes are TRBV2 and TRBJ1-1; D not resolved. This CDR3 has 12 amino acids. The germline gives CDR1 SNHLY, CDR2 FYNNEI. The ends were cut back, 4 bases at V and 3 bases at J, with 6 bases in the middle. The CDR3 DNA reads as TGTGCCAGCAGTGGTCAGTACACTGAAGCTTTCTTT. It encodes CASSGQYTEAFF.

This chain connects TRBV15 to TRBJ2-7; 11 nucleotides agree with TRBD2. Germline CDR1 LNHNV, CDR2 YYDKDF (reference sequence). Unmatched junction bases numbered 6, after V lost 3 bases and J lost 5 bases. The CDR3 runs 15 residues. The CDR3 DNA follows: TGTGCCACCAGCAGCTTAGCGGGAGGGCCTAACGAGCAGTACTTC. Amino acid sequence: CATSSLAGGPNEQYF.

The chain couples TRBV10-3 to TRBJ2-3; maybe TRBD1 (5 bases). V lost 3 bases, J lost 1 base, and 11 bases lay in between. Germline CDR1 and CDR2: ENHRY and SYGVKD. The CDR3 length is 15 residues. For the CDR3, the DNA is TGTGCCATCAGTGACAGCACAGGAGGCACAGATACGCAGTATTTT. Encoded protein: CAISDSTGGTDTQYF.

The CDR3 DNA reads TGTGCCAGCAGTGCACCAGGGGGGGCAGCCAACGGGGAGCTGTTTTTT. This encodes CASSAPGGAANGELFF. This sequence joins TRBV28 and TRBJ2-2, with D perhaps given as TRBD1 or TRBD2 (7 bases each). This CDR3 spans 16 amino acids. Per germline, CDR1 MDHEN and CDR2 SYDVKM. V was shortened by 5 bases and J by 7 bases, with 20 bases between the two germline ends.

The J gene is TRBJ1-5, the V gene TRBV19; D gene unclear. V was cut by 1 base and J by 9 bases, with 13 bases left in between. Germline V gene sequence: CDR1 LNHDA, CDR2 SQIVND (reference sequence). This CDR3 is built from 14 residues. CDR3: CASSIGTETRPQHF. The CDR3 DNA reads TGTGCCAGTAGTATAGGTACCGAGACACGGCCCCAGCATTTT.

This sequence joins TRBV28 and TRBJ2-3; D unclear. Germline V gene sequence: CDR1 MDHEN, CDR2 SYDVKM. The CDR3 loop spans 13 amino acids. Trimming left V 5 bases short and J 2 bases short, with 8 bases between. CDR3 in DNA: TGTGCCAGCAGTACGGTACACACAGATACGCAGTATTTT. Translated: CASSTVHTDTQYF.

The CDR3 region has the DNA TGTGCCAGCAGAGGAGGGGGGGGATCTGGGGCCAACGTCCTGACTTTC. Translating it yields CASRGGGGSGANVLTF. The V gene is TRBV28, the J gene TRBJ2-6; D may be TRBD2 (7 bases). Germline CDR1 and CDR2: MDHEN and SYDVKM. V was trimmed by 6 bases and J by 1 base, leaving 13 bases between them. The CDR3 spans 16 residues.

As DNA, the CDR3 is TGCAGCGTACGAGGAGGGGCCTACGAGCAGTACTTC. Protein product: CSVRGGAYEQYF. This sequence joins TRBV29-1 and TRBJ2-7, with D possibly being TRBD2 (6 bases). The CDR3 consists of 12 residues. From germline, CDR1 is SQVTM and CDR2 ANQGSEA. V lost 6 bases and J lost 2, with 11 bases in between.

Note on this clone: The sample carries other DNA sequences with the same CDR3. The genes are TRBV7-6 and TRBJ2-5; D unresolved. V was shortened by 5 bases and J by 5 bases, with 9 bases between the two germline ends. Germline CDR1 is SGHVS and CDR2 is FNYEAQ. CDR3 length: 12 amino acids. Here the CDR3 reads CASSPSKETQYF. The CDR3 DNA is TGTGCCAGCAGCCCGAGCAAGGAGACCCAGTACTTC.

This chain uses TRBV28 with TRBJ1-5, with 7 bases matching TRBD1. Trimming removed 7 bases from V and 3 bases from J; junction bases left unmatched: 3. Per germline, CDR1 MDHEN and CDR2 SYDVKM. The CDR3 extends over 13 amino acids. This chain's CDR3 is CASMDRINQPQHF. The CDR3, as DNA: TGTGCCAGCATGGACAGGATCAATCAGCCCCAGCATTTT.